This T cell receptor beta chain was sequenced in a study of T-cell memory formation after mild COVID-19. MiXCR, run by TCRdb on the 5' RACE reads, gives a single entry per CDR3 protein. This sample has 550,000 to 700,000 distinct CDR3 sequences, with approximately 15% found just once. The sample holds a few counts of this clonotype. Trimming took off 1 base at V and 4 bases at J, with 19 bases between the two ends. The CDR3 is made up of 17 amino acids. Germline CDR1 and CDR2: LGHNA and YNFKEQ. The clonotype comes from an adult woman who had mild COVID-19 (a few samples of this study predate the infection). Cell type and time point are not known. The chain joins TRBV4-2 to TRBJ1-1, with D perhaps matching TRBD1 (6 bases). Material for sequencing was PBMCs or a T cell subset sorted from them (not recorded which). The CDR3 DNA reads as TGTGCCAGCAGCCAAGCTATAACAGGGCCCCTGGTCACTGAAGCTTTCTTT. Amino acids: CASSQAITGPLVTEAFF.